Sequencing of this TCR beta chain was carried out in a study of blood T cell repertoires in COVID-19. Study summary: The origin of the acute and convalescent COVID-19 samples was the United States, Italy and Spain. PBMCs, B-cell-depleted T cells, or T cells were the source of the cDNA or gDNA that made up the material.

In the original processing: Amplification of reference gene primers was used by the study to estimate nucleated cell counts. Repertoires were generated with immunoSEQ multiplex PCR, while TCRdb's copy carries only in-frame clones and drops some. Clonal size and the V and J genes are those of that table, whereas D and trimming came from the DNA. The table lists roughly 200,000 clones, roughly 84% of them singletons. The V and J ends lost 5 bases and 1 base respectively, with 15 bases between them. The CDR3 sequence is 15 residues long. Germline CDR1 SQVTM, CDR2 ANQGSEA. Specimen: peripheral blood. The V and J genes are TRBV29-1 and TRBJ2-1; D is possibly TRBD1 (6 bases). This TCR derives from a middle-aged man with acute or convalescent COVID-19. The CDR3 DNA is TGCAGCGTTTTACCGGGACAAATTTCCTACAATGAGCAGTTCTTC. Protein: CSVLPGQISYNEQFF.